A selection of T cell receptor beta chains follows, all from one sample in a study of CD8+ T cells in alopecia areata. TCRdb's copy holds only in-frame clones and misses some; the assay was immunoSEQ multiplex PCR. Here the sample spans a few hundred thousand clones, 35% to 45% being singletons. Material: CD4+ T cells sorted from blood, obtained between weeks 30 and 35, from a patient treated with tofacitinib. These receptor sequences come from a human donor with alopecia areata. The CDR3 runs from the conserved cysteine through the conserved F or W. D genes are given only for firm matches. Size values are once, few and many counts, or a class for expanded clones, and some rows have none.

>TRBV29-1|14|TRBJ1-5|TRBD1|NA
TGCAGCGTTGAAGGACAGGGTACGGGTCAGCCCCAGCATTTT
CSVEGQGTGQPQHF
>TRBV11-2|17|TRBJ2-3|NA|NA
TGTGCCAGCAGCCAATGGGTCGGGGAGGTGAGCACAGATACGCAGTATTTT
CASSQWVGEVSTDTQYF
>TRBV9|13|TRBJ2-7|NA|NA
TGTGCCAGCAGCGTAGGGCAGGACTACGAGCAGTACTTC
CASSVGQDYEQYF
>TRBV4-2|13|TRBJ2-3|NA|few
TGTGCCAGCAGCGGGGGCTCTGGAAATACGCAGTATTTT
CASSGGSGNTQYF
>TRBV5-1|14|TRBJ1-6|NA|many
TGCGCCAGCAGCCCCGGGAGGGATAATTCACCCCTCCACTTT
CASSPGRDNSPLHF
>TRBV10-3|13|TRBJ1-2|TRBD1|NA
TGTGCCATCAGGGGGACAGGGGCCTATGGCTACACCTTC
CAIRGTGAYGYTF
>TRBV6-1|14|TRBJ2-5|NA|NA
TGTGCCAGCAAGGGGTTACCGGGCAGCGAGACCCAGTACTTC
CASKGLPGSETQYF
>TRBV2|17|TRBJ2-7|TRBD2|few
TGTGCCAGCAGTGAAGCCATTTCCGGGACTACTTCTAACGAGCAGTACTTC
CASSEAISGTTSNEQYF
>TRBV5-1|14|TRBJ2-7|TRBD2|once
TGCGCCAGCAGACTGACTAGCGGGAGCTACGAGCAGTACTTC
CASRLTSGSYEQYF
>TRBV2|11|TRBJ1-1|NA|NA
TGTGCCAGCAGCGGACAGCCCAAAGCTTTCTTT
CASSGQPKAFF
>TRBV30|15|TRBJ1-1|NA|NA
TGTGCCTGCGCGCCTCCGACCGGCGTGAACACTGAAGCTTTCTTT
CACAPPTGVNTEAFF
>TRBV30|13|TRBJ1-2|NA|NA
TGTGCCTGGAACTCGGTGGGGACGGATGGCTACACCTTC
CAWNSVGTDGYTF
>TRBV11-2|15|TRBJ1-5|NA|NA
TGTGCCAGCAGTCAAGCCGGCGCGGGCAATCAGCCCCAGCATTTT
CASSQAGAGNQPQHF
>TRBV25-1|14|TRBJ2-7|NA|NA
TGTGCCAGTTTGCCGGGACACCTCTCCTACGAGCAGTACTTC
CASLPGHLSYEQYF
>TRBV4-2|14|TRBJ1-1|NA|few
TGTGCCAGCAGCCAAGATCTGGGCCGGACTGAAGCTTTCTTT
CASSQDLGRTEAFF
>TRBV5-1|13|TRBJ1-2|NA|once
TGCGCCAGCAGCTTGGAGGAGCGCTATGGCTACACCTTC
CASSLEERYGYTF